In its sample, the clone carrying this TCR beta chain was seen once. Its specificity is unknown. Naive CD8 cells were CD45RO-negative, positively selected for CCR7, excluding terminally differentiated effector memory CD45RA+ cells. TCRdb's copy holds only in-frame clones and misses some; the assay was immunoSEQ multiplex PCR. The sample lists roughly 570,000 clones, roughly 98% occurring once. The sample comes from a study of shared clonotypes between healthy human individuals. CDR1 and CDR2 (germline): SGDLS, YYNGEE. This CDR3 comprises 15 residues. The J segment lost 1 base and the V segment lost 4 bases, leaving 4 bases of the junction unmatched. Study-wide results and caveats: Sampling was confined to blood; repertoires within tissues likely differ. In the sorted subsets, rarefaction showed sequencing was incomplete despite large depth. The study found lower generation probabilities in non-shared clonotypes than in those shared by all four donors.

The TCR originated in a man aged 25-40 years in good health. Source material: naive CD8+ T cells sorted from blood. The J gene is TRBJ2-2, the V gene TRBV9; 7 nucleotides agree with TRBD1. The CDR3 reads CASSLWTGNTGELFF. The CDR3 nucleotides read TGTGCCAGCAGCCTGTGGACAGGGAACACCGGGGAGCTGTTTTTT. Combining the CDR3 with reference TRBV9 and TRBJ2-2 gives the whole variable domain DSGVTQTPKHLITATGQRVTLRCSPRSGDLSVYWYQQSLDQGLQFLIQYYNGEERAKGNILERFSAQQFPDLHSELNLSSLELGDSALYFCASSLWTGNTGELFFGEGSRLTVL.